The rows below give T cell receptor beta chains drawn from one sample of a study of blood T cell repertoires in COVID-19. Measured with immunoSEQ multiplex PCR; TCRdb has only the in-frame clones, and not every one. The table lists 88,000 or so clones, approximately 86% of them singletons. The sequencing sample was made of peripheral blood. These receptors came from a man in his 60s with acute or convalescent COVID-19. CDR3s include the opening cysteine and the closing phenylalanine or tryptophan. A D gene is named only where the DNA matches it firmly. Some rows have no size entry. The others give once, few or many, or a class for an expanded clone.

clone_size	d_call	j_call	v_call	cdr3_nt	cdr3_aa
NA	TRBD2	TRBJ2-7	TRBV4-3	TGCGCCAGCAGCTCGGGACTAGCCTACGAGCAGTACTTC	CASSSGLAYEQYF
NA	TRBD1	TRBJ2-1	TRBV11-3	TGTGCCAGCAGCCAATACACACCCACCGGGACAGGGGGCAATGAGCAGTTCTTC	CASSQYTPTGTGGNEQFF
NA	TRBD2	TRBJ2-3	TRBV6-6	TGTGCCAGCAGGGCGGGACTAGCGGGCCGCACAGATACGCAGTATTTT	CASRAGLAGRTDTQYF
once	TRBD2	TRBJ2-3	TRBV13	TGTGCCAGCAGCTTAGGCCTAATTCCCCGACGGCGGGAGGGCACAGATACGCAGTATTTT	CASSLGLIPRRREGTDTQYF
NA	NA	TRBJ1-3	TRBV19	TGTGCCAGTAGTCTGAGGGCCCCTGGAAACACCATATATTTT	CASSLRAPGNTIYF
once	NA	TRBJ1-1	TRBV5-6	TGTGCCAGCAGCTTGCTTGTGAACACTGAAGCTTTCTTT	CASSLLVNTEAFF
few	NA	TRBJ1-1	TRBV19	TGTGCCACCGACTGGGTCAGCAACACTGAAGCTTTCTTT	CATDWVSNTEAFF
NA	TRBD1	TRBJ2-2	TRBV18	TGTGCCAGCTCACCAGAAAGAGGGACAGGGATATTCACCGGGGAGCTGTTTTTT	CASSPERGTGIFTGELFF
NA	TRBD1	TRBJ1-5	TRBV30	TGTGCCTGGAGTAACAGGGGTAATCAGCCCCAGCATTTT	CAWSNRGNQPQHF
NA	NA	TRBJ2-4	TRBV6-2/TRBV6-3	TGTGCCAGCAGCCCCTCCCGGGTAAACATTCAGTACTTC	CASSPSRVNIQYF
few	NA	TRBJ2-3	TRBV19	TGTGCCAGTAGGACTAGTCCTCAGACAGATACGCAGTATTTT	CASRTSPQTDTQYF
NA	NA	TRBJ1-2	TRBV5-1	TGCGCCAGCAGCTCCGGAGGGAAGGCGTTCTATGGCTACACCTTC	CASSSGGKAFYGYTF
NA	TRBD2	TRBJ2-3	TRBV9	TGTGCCAGCAGCCCCCGGACTAGAACAGATACGCAGTATTTT	CASSPRTRTDTQYF